A single sample gave rise to the 27 T cell receptor beta chains below, sequenced in a study of blood T cell repertoires in COVID-19. Assay used: immunoSEQ multiplex PCR; TCRdb lists only in-frame clones, some missing. The data show 300,000 to 400,000 clones, under 95% seen once. The sequenced sample was peripheral blood. The receptors come from a woman aged 18-29 years who had recovered from COVID-19.

This clone was picked up one time. The V gene is TRBV2, the J gene TRBJ1-2, with D unresolved. Germline assignment: CDR1 SNHLY and CDR2 FYNNEI. The V end lost 4 bases, the J end lost 4 bases, and 10 bases lay between the germline ends. The CDR3 consists of 13 residues. The CDR3 is CASSGDTLYGYTF. The CDR3 coding sequence is TGTGCCAGCAGTGGAGACACCCTCTATGGCTACACCTTC.

The CDR3 sequence: CASSSTGTENEKLFF. The CDR3 DNA sequence: TGTGCCAGCAGCTCCACCGGGACAGAGAATGAAAAACTGTTTTTT. The chain links TRBV7-2 to TRBJ1-4; 7 bases map to TRBD1. The trim removed 4 bases at V and 5 bases at J, leaving 7 bases unmatched. CDR3 length equals 15 residues. Per the germline V gene, CDR1 is SGHTA and CDR2 is FQGNSA. Supplemented by reference TRBV7-2 and TRBJ1-4, the full variable domain reads GAGVSQSPSNKVTEKGKDVELRCDPISGHTALYWYRQSLGQGLEFLIYFQGNSAPDKSGLPSDRFSAERTGGSVSTLTIQRTQQEDSAVYLCASSSTGTENEKLFFGSGTQLSVL.

This clone was observed a single time. This sequence joins TRBV7-2 and TRBJ2-5; 7 bases fit TRBD1. The CDR3 extends over 16 amino acids. V shed 1 base, J shed 5 bases, and the junction held 10 bases outside the gene matches. Germline V gene sequence: CDR1 SGHTA, CDR2 FQGNSA. DNA for the CDR3: TGTGCCAGCAGCTTAGAACCAGGGGGACAGCGGGAGACCCAGTACTTC. It yields the protein CASSLEPGGQRETQYF.

J is TRBJ2-3 and V is TRBV19; 8 nucleotides match TRBD1. Unmatched junction bases numbered 5, after V lost 4 bases and J lost 5 bases. The V gene's germline CDR1 is LNHDA and CDR2 SQIVND (reference sequence). This CDR3 has 14 residues. For the CDR3, the DNA is TGTGCCAGTAGTAGACAGGGGCTGAGAGATACGCAGTATTTT. It is translated as CASSRQGLRDTQYF.

The chain joins TRBV3-1 (or the pseudogene TRBV3-2) to TRBJ1-1; no firm D call. CDR1 is LGHDT and CDR2 is YNNKEL in the germline V gene (reference sequence). CDR3 size: 12 residues. Trimming removed 3 bases from V and 7 bases from J, with 9 bases in between. This CDR3 reads CASSHLSLEAFF. The CDR3 DNA follows: TGTGCCAGCAGCCACCTCAGTCTTGAAGCTTTCTTT.

This clone was detected a few times. This rearrangement joins TRBV25-1 to TRBJ1-2; D may be TRBD1 (6 bases). CDR3 length equals 15 residues. Trimming cost V 1 base and J 7 bases, with 16 bases left between them. CDR1 and CDR2 (germline): MGHDK, SYGVNS. CDR3 sequence reads: CASSEFTGNSGGYTF. CDR3 bases: TGTGCCAGCAGTGAATTTACAGGGAATAGTGGTGGCTACACCTTC.

The chain couples TRBV18 to TRBJ1-1; D is uncertain. CDR1 KGHSH and CDR2 LQKENI come from the germline V gene. Trimming left V 0 bases short and J 5 bases short, with 7 bases between. The CDR3 has 13 amino acids. DNA of the CDR3: TGTGCCAGCTCACCACCGGCGGGGACTGAAGCTTTCTTT. Translating it yields CASSPPAGTEAFF.

This rearrangement joins TRBV3-1 (or the pseudogene TRBV3-2) to TRBJ2-5; 10 bases are a match to TRBD2. Germline CDR1 is LGHDT and CDR2 is YNNKEL (reference sequence). The CDR3 is 14 amino acids. V lost 2 bases to trimming and J lost 5 bases; unmatched junction nucleotides: 2. CDR3 coding DNA: TGTGCCAGCAGCCAACCAGCGGGAGGGGAGACCCAGTACTTC. Amino acids: CASSQPAGGETQYF.

This rearrangement joins TRBV4-3 to TRBJ1-5; a weak D match, TRBD1 (5 bases). The CDR3 spans 19 residues. Trimming stripped 0 bases from V and 0 bases from J, with 18 bases between. In germline, CDR1 is LGHNA, CDR2 YSLEER. The CDR3 reads CASSQEYRSGPYSNQPQHF. The CDR3 DNA is TGCGCCAGCAGCCAAGAATATAGGTCAGGGCCGTATAGCAATCAGCCCCAGCATTTT.

The chain is built from TRBV6-2 or TRBV6-3 and TRBJ2-5; TRBD2 agrees at 8 bases. This CDR3 has 15 residues. With 2 bases clipped from V and 5 bases from J, the junction kept 7 bases outside the gene matches. Germline values: CDR1 MNHEY, CDR2 SVGEGT. CDR3 nucleotides: TGTGCCAGCAGTTACCCGGGACTAGTAGGGGAGACCCAGTACTTC. The encoded protein is CASSYPGLVGETQYF.

This clone showed up just a few times. J is TRBJ2-7 and V is TRBV5-1, with a weak D call TRBD1 (6 bases). Germline V gene lookup returns CDR1 SGHRS and CDR2 YFSETQ. The CDR3 is 15 amino acids. V was clipped by 0 bases and J by 4 bases, with 14 bases between them. CDR3 amino acids: CASSLGTGPQYEQYV. CDR3 in DNA: TGCGCCAGCAGCTTGGGAACAGGGCCGCAATACGAGCAGTACGTC.

This clone was found once. The chain couples TRBV10-3 to TRBJ2-6; TRBD2 might be the D (6 bases). The V end was cut by 0 bases, the J end by 0 bases, with 12 bases between. This CDR3 spans 18 amino acids. The germline CDR1 and CDR2 sequences are ENHRY and SYGVKD. The CDR3 is CAISESAGRPSGANVLTF. The CDR3, as DNA: TGTGCCATCAGTGAGTCCGCGGGGAGGCCCTCTGGGGCCAACGTCCTGACTTTC.

This chain connects TRBV9 to TRBJ2-2, with 7 nucleotides matching TRBD2. Unmatched junction bases numbered 8, after V lost 4 bases and J lost 5 bases. The CDR3 contains 15 residues. Germline CDR1 reads SGDLS; CDR2 reads YYNGEE. CDR3 DNA: TGTGCCAGCAGCCCACGAACTAGCGAGACCGGGGAGCTGTTTTTT. Encoded protein: CASSPRTSETGELFF.

The chain employs TRBV30 and TRBJ1-4, with TRBD1 identical over 10 bases. This CDR3 region has 16 residues. Looked up from germline, CDR1 is GTSNPN and CDR2 is SVGIG (reference sequence). Trimming cost V 4 bases and J 2 bases; bases outside gene matches: 7. For the CDR3, the DNA is TGTGCCTGGATGGACAGGGGGTATCGTACTAATGAAAAACTGTTTTTT. Translated, it gives CAWMDRGYRTNEKLFF.

This clone was seen once. The chain links TRBV5-8 to TRBJ2-7; D is unresolved. The CDR3 has 14 residues. Trimming left V 2 bases short and J 6 bases short, with 15 bases between. The germline gives CDR1 SGHTS, CDR2 YDEGEE. The CDR3 loop reads CASSFPGTAVEQYV. The CDR3 region has the DNA TGTGCCAGCAGCTTTCCCGGCACCGCGGTCGAGCAGTACGTC.

CDR3 residues: CASSQTGPGGTQYF. DNA for the CDR3: TGTGCCAGCAGTCAAACCGGGCCGGGAGGGACCCAGTACTTC. J is TRBJ2-5 and V is TRBV6-2 or TRBV6-3; 7 positions agree with TRBD2. The CDR3 extends over 14 amino acids. V was pared by 5 bases and J by 7 bases, with 10 bases of the junction left unmatched. Germline-derived CDR1 and CDR2 are MNHEY and SVGEGT.

This clone was counted a single time. J is TRBJ2-7 and V is TRBV5-5; TRBD2 aligns across 10 bases. Trimming took 0 bases from V and 4 from J; bases not matched to a gene: 10. CDR3 length: 17 residues. Germline V gene data show CDR1 as SGHKS and CDR2 as YYEKEE (reference sequence). Here the CDR3 DNA reads TGTGCCAGCAGCTTGGCTGGGTCTAGCGGGAGTTTTTACGAGCAGTACGTC. It yields the protein CASSLAGSSGSFYEQYV.

This clone was seen once. The rearrangement uses TRBV4-3 and TRBJ1-2; D unclear. The V end was cut by 1 base, the J end by 2 bases, with 2 bases between. This CDR3 region has 12 residues. CDR1 and CDR2 from the germline V gene are LGHNA and YSLEER. For the CDR3, the DNA is TGCGCCAGCAGCCAAGCGAACTATGGCTACACCTTC. Its translation is CASSQANYGYTF.

The chain links TRBV4-1 to TRBJ1-5; 11 positions match TRBD1. Per germline, CDR1 MGHRA and CDR2 YSYEKL. V trimming: 4 bases; J trimming: 2 bases; junction bases outside the gene matches: 7. The CDR3 length is 17 residues. The CDR3 DNA reads as TGCGCCAGCAGCCTTAAGACGGGACAGGGGGGCAATCAGCCCCAGCATTTT. Protein sequence: CASSLKTGQGGNQPQHF.

The chain combines TRBV5-1 with TRBJ1-4; the D gene is possibly TRBD1 (5 bases). Germline-derived CDR1 and CDR2 are SGHRS and YFSETQ. Between the trimmed V and J ends, which lost 0 bases and 5 bases, there was a span of 11 bases. The CDR3 consists of 15 residues. CDR3 DNA sequence: TGCGCCAGCAGCTTGGAAGGGGTCAGCAATGAAAAACTGTTTTTT. Its translation is CASSLEGVSNEKLFF.

The chain is built from TRBV10-3 and TRBJ1-1; no firm D call. The CDR3 spans 13 residues. Deletions cut 3 bases from V and 0 bases from J, with 5 bases between. Germline CDR1 and CDR2: ENHRY and SYGVKD. The CDR3: CAISDRLNTEAFF. The CDR3 bases are TGTGCCATCAGTGACAGGCTGAACACTGAAGCTTTCTTT.

The chain combines TRBV6-5 with TRBJ1-4; 8 nucleotides agree with TRBD1. Germline-derived CDR1 and CDR2 are MNHEY and SVGAGI. This CDR3 is built from 12 residues. The CDR3 sequence: CGLQGVDEKLFF. The CDR3 bases are TGTGGCTTACAGGGGGTCGATGAAAAACTGTTTTTT.

This chain uses TRBV2 with TRBJ2-3; 7 bases fit TRBD2. CDR3 length: 14 residues. CDR1 and CDR2 (germline): SNHLY, FYNNEI. V lost 7 bases to trimming and J lost 3 bases; unmatched junction nucleotides: 7. For the CDR3, the DNA is TGTGCCAGCAAAAGGACTAGGGGAACAGATACGCAGTATTTT. It yields the protein CASKRTRGTDTQYF.

V and J are TRBV7-2 and TRBJ2-5, with TRBD2 matching 11 bases. This CDR3 comprises 14 residues. The germline gives CDR1 SGHTA, CDR2 FQGNSA. V dropped 5 bases and J dropped 5; count of bases not matched to a gene: 4. DNA for the CDR3: TGTGCCAGCAGCATACTAGCGGGAGCGGAGACCCAGTACTTC. It specifies CASSILAGAETQYF.

V and J are TRBV4-1 and TRBJ2-2; 10 positions match TRBD2. V lost 5 bases to trimming and J lost 6 bases; unmatched junction nucleotides: 12. CDR3 length: 17 amino acids. Germline V gene data show CDR1 as MGHRA and CDR2 as YSYEKL. The CDR3 loop reads CASSTSSGRRKAGELFF. The DNA for the CDR3 is TGCGCCAGCAGCACTTCTAGCGGGAGAAGAAAGGCCGGGGAGCTGTTTTTT.

This rearrangement joins TRBV4-1 to TRBJ2-1; 7 bases fit TRBD2. After removal of 3 bases from V and 4 bases from J, the junction contained 0 bases not matched to a gene. The germline V gene has CDR1 MGHRA and CDR2 YSYEKL. The CDR3 is made up of 13 amino acids. CDR3: CASSHGRYNEQFF. The CDR3 DNA reads TGCGCCAGCAGCCACGGGAGGTACAATGAGCAGTTCTTC.

The rearrangement uses TRBV6-2 or TRBV6-3 and TRBJ2-1; unclear D gene. This CDR3 is built from 15 residues. CDR1 MNHEY and CDR2 SVGEGT come from the germline V gene. Trimming pared 4 bases from V and 0 bases from J, leaving 10 bases between. Here the CDR3 reads CASSSRHFSYNEQFF. The CDR3 DNA follows: TGTGCCAGCAGTTCGAGACACTTCTCCTACAATGAGCAGTTCTTC.